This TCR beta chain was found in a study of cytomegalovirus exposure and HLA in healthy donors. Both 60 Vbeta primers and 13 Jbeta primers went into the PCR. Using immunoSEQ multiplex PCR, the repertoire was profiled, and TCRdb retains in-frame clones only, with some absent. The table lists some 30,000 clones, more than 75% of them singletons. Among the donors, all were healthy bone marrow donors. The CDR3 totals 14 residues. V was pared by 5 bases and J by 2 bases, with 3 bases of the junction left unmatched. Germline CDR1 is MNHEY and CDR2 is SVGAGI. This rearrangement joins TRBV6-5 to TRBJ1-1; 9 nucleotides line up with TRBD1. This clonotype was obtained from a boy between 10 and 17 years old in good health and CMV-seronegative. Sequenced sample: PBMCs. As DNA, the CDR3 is TGTGCCAGCAGTCGGACAGGGGAAAACACTGAAGCTTTCTTT. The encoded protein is CASSRTGENTEAFF.